This T cell receptor (beta chain) was found in a study of T cell responses to AZD1222 COVID-19 vaccine. Looked up from germline, CDR1 is SGHTA and CDR2 is FQGNSA. CDR3 length equals 14 residues. The ends were cut back, 5 bases at V and 1 base at J, with 12 bases in the middle. As to this clone: Its target is not known.

Study observations and caveats: The donor group comprised mostly white British people and more females; the analysis possibly underestimated clonal diversity. No day 14 peak samples; only post-peak repertoires were characterized. The study reported that nearly half of spike-specific TCRs target unmutated variant regions.

Clones were sequenced by immunoSEQ multiplex PCR, and TCRdb holds only the in-frame ones, with some missing. In the table there are about 150,000 clones, approximately 87% of which are singletons. Sequenced here: peripheral blood, sampled on day 0 of MenACWY control vaccination. The chain employs TRBV7-2 and TRBJ2-7, with a weak D call TRBD2 (5 bases). This receptor was taken from an adult in good health. CDR3: CASSRRSGSYEQYF. For the CDR3, the DNA is TGTGCCAGCAGCCGCCGGTCGGGATCCTACGAGCAGTACTTC. Drawing the rest from reference TRBV7-2 and TRBJ2-7, the complete variable domain is GAGVSQSPSNKVTEKGKDVELRCDPISGHTALYWYRQSLGQGLEFLIYFQGNSAPDKSGLPSDRFSAERTGGSVSTLTIQRTQQEDSAVYLCASSRRSGSYEQYFGPGTRLTVT.